Listed below are T cell receptor beta chains from one sample, sequenced in a study of blood T cell repertoires in COVID-19. Profiled with immunoSEQ multiplex PCR; TCRdb holds only in-frame clones, not every one. The table lists approximately 150,000 clones, more than 80% of them singletons. The source material was peripheral blood. The receptors stem from a human donor in a cohort sampled during active COVID-19. The conserved cysteine and the conserved F or W are not part of the CDR3 here.

j_gene: TRBJ2-7; v_gene: TRBV5-1; CDR3aa: ASSIGTPDGEQY
j_gene: TRBJ2-7; v_gene: TRBV5-6; CDR3aa: ASSLVGQRTYEQY
j_gene: TRBJ2-3; v_gene: TRBV9; CDR3aa: ASSGRGRGDTQY
j_gene: TRBJ1-6; v_gene: TRBV4-3; CDR3aa: ASSQDWGQLNSPLH
j_gene: TRBJ2-1; v_gene: TRBV29-1; CDR3aa: SATGLAGVSYNEQF
j_gene: TRBJ2-7; v_gene: TRBV7-2; CDR3aa: ASSTSGSRSYEQY
j_gene: TRBJ2-1; v_gene: TRBV11-2; CDR3aa: ASSLGQAGVRRNEQF
j_gene: TRBJ2-3; v_gene: TRBV4-2; CDR3aa: ASSQGGESDTQY
j_gene: TRBJ2-2; v_gene: TRBV4-3; CDR3aa: ASSQELVNTGELF
j_gene: TRBJ2-2; v_gene: TRBV6-2/TRBV6-3; CDR3aa: ASCPTGEPGELF
j_gene: TRBJ2-7; v_gene: TRBV4-3; CDR3aa: ASSQGTSGGGGEQY
j_gene: TRBJ2-5; v_gene: TRBV3-1/TRBV3-2; CDR3aa: ASSVLASTETQY
j_gene: TRBJ1-3; v_gene: TRBV19; CDR3aa: ASSETGISGNTIY
j_gene: TRBJ2-2; v_gene: TRBV10-1; CDR3aa: ASSVDTNTGELF
j_gene: TRBJ2-3; v_gene: TRBV19; CDR3aa: ASSITGGGDTQY
j_gene: TRBJ1-1; v_gene: TRBV5-4; CDR3aa: ASSSGQLDPEAF
j_gene: TRBJ2-7; v_gene: TRBV24-1; CDR3aa: ATSDLQGEQY
j_gene: TRBJ2-2; v_gene: TRBV7-3; CDR3aa: ASSSAGTANTGELF
j_gene: TRBJ1-2; v_gene: TRBV4-3; CDR3aa: ASSQDWTGVGYT
j_gene: TRBJ2-5; v_gene: TRBV7-6; CDR3aa: ASSSGTGIVETQY
j_gene: TRBJ2-1; v_gene: TRBV7-2; CDR3aa: ASSLATDNEQF
j_gene: TRBJ2-2; v_gene: TRBV6-5; CDR3aa: ASSRTNTGELF
j_gene: TRBJ1-2; v_gene: TRBV6-5; CDR3aa: ASKVRDAYGYT
j_gene: TRBJ2-4; v_gene: TRBV5-6; CDR3aa: ASSLEGAAKNIQY
j_gene: TRBJ1-1; v_gene: TRBV27; CDR3aa: ASSLAGARAEAF
j_gene: TRBJ1-3; v_gene: TRBV11-2; CDR3aa: ASSLVSGGRKNTIY
j_gene: TRBJ2-3; v_gene: TRBV6-5; CDR3aa: ASSYSPGGADTQY
j_gene: TRBJ2-1; v_gene: TRBV27; CDR3aa: ASSLRLAGGGDEQF
j_gene: TRBJ2-1; v_gene: TRBV9; CDR3aa: ASSPQRGQGARNEQF
j_gene: TRBJ2-7; v_gene: TRBV15; CDR3aa: ATSDRANEQY
j_gene: TRBJ2-3; v_gene: TRBV7-9; CDR3aa: ASSSTGIDTQY
j_gene: TRBJ2-3; v_gene: TRBV9; CDR3aa: ASSVAEGGGTSTDTQY